These 27 T cell receptor beta chains originate from one sample sequenced in a study of shared clonotypes between healthy human individuals. The assay was immunoSEQ multiplex PCR, and TCRdb's table has in-frame clones only and misses some. The profile covers more than 2 million clones, with 90% to 97% appearing a single time and around 0.13% taken by the ten largest. The sequenced sample consisted of naive CD4+ T cells sorted from blood. Indicated subset: CD45RA+ positively selected. All receptors derive from a man between 18 and 29 years old in good health.

The chain is built from TRBV5-4 and TRBJ2-3; either TRBD1 or TRBD2 may supply D (6 bases each). Per germline, CDR1 SGHNT and CDR2 YYREEE (reference sequence). CDR3 size: 15 residues. V was shortened by 6 bases and J by 1 base, with 15 bases between the two germline ends. The CDR3 nucleotides are TGTGCCAGCAAACGAAGGGGGGTGGGCACAGATACGCAGTATTTT. Its protein is CASKRRGVGTDTQYF.

The rearrangement links TRBV5-1 to TRBJ1-2; no reliable D call. The germline gives CDR1 SGHRS, CDR2 YFSETQ. V lost 1 base and J lost 7, with 8 bases in between. CDR3 length equals 12 residues. The DNA for the CDR3 is TGCGCCAGCAGCTTGCAAGGGAGTGGCTACACCTTC. As protein: CASSLQGSGYTF.

This clone was detected once. CDR3 coding DNA: TGTGCCAGCAGTCCTCTAAGGGACAGGGGGCCGACCCAGTACTTC. This translates into CASSPLRDRGPTQYF. This sequence joins TRBV27 and TRBJ2-5; 12 positions agree with TRBD1. The CDR3 has 15 amino acids. With V trimmed by 5 bases and J by 7 bases, 8 bases remained unmatched. Germline V gives CDR1 MNHEY, CDR2 SMNVEV (reference sequence).

The V call is TRBV10-3, the J call TRBJ1-6; maybe TRBD1 (5 bases). The CDR3 sequence is 18 residues long. Germline V lookup: CDR1 ENHRY, CDR2 SYGVKD. Trimming shortened V by 6 bases and J by 3 bases, and 21 bases separated the two germline ends. The DNA of the CDR3 is TGTGCCATCAGGGGTTCTTATGGGGGTATATTCTATAATTCACCCCTCCACTTT. Encoded protein: CAIRGSYGGIFYNSPLHF.

The V gene is TRBV7-2, the J gene TRBJ2-5, with D possibly TRBD2 on 6 matching bases. Between the trimmed V and J ends, which lost 1 base and 2 bases, there was a span of 11 bases. The CDR3 covers 15 residues. CDR1 SGHTA and CDR2 FQGNSA come from the germline V gene. The CDR3 loop is CASSLDPGRQETQYF. CDR3 nucleotide sequence: TGTGCCAGCAGCTTAGACCCCGGGAGACAAGAGACCCAGTACTTC.

The V and J genes are TRBV7-8 and TRBJ2-1, with D possibly being TRBD2 (6 bases). Deletions cut 5 bases from V and 3 bases from J, with 20 bases between. CDR3 length equals 17 residues. Germline V gene sequence: CDR1 SGHVS, CDR2 FQNEAQ. CDR3 bases: TGTGCCAGCAGCCCCCAAACCGGGACTTTCAACTACAATGAGCAGTTCTTC. This encodes CASSPQTGTFNYNEQFF.

The V call is TRBV4-1, the J call TRBJ1-4, with unresolved D. Per the germline V gene, CDR1 is MGHRA and CDR2 is YSYEKL. This CDR3 region has 15 residues. Trimming left V 1 base short and J 7 bases short, with 13 bases between. As DNA, the CDR3 is TGCGCCAGCAGCCAAGCTCCAGTAGGGAGTGAAAAACTGTTTTTT. It specifies CASSQAPVGSEKLFF.

For the CDR3, the DNA is TGTGCCAGCAAGGGGGAGGGTAAGAGTCAAGAGACCCAGTACTTC. Protein product: CASKGEGKSQETQYF. The chain employs TRBV6-1 and TRBJ2-5; D is possibly TRBD2 (7 bases). The CDR3 covers 15 residues. CDR1 MNHNS and CDR2 SASEGT come from the germline V gene. With 7 bases removed from V and 2 bases from J, the gap between germline ends came to 17 bases.

This chain joins TRBV18 and TRBJ2-3; D remains ambiguous. Germline loops: CDR1 KGHSH, CDR2 LQKENI. Trimming removed 0 bases from V and 3 bases from J, with 10 bases in between. CDR3 size: 15 residues. Here the CDR3 reads CASSPPRTKTDTQYF. CDR3 DNA sequence: TGTGCCAGCTCACCACCCCGCACCAAAACAGATACGCAGTATTTT.

The chain combines TRBV30 with TRBJ2-7; TRBD2 aligns across 10 bases. Germline-derived CDR1 and CDR2 are GTSNPN and SVGIG (reference sequence). Unmatched junction bases numbered 12, after V lost 2 bases and J lost 2 bases. The CDR3 extends over 17 amino acids. The CDR3 reads CAWSLPLGLAATYEQYF. CDR3 sequence (DNA): TGTGCCTGGAGTCTACCCCTCGGACTAGCGGCCACCTACGAGCAGTACTTC.

The rearrangement links TRBV6-1 to TRBJ2-5, with D possibly called TRBD1 or TRBD2 (5 bases each). The CDR3 has 12 residues. Trimming cost V 2 bases and J 8 bases, with 9 bases left between them. Germline lookup yields CDR1 MNHNS and CDR2 SASEGT. CDR3 sequence: CASSENGGTQYF. Here the CDR3 DNA reads TGTGCCAGCAGTGAAAATGGGGGAACCCAGTACTTC.

This chain joins TRBV18 and TRBJ2-5; 7 nucleotides align to TRBD1. Germline V gene data show CDR1 as KGHSH and CDR2 as LQKENI. This CDR3 comprises 13 residues. V trimming: 4 bases; J trimming: 5 bases; junction bases outside the gene matches: 4. The CDR3 DNA follows: TGTGCCAGCTCACTCGGACAGGCTGAGACCCAGTACTTC. This encodes CASSLGQAETQYF.

With regard to this clone: Distinct nucleotide sequences in the sample also encode this CDR3. The rearrangement uses TRBV7-2 and TRBJ1-5; D is ambiguous. The CDR3 runs to 15 residues. V shed 1 base and J shed 0 bases, with 7 bases lying between them. Germline V gene data show CDR1 as SGHTA and CDR2 as FQGNSA. The CDR3 is CASSLDGRSNQPQHF. CDR3 in DNA: TGTGCCAGCAGCTTAGACGGTCGTAGCAATCAGCCCCAGCATTTT.

About this clone: Different DNA sequences within this sample yield the same CDR3. The chain recombines TRBV19 with TRBJ2-6, with D perhaps TRBD1 (6 bases). This CDR3 region has 14 residues. V lost 6 bases to trimming and J lost 0 bases, with 6 bases between them. Germline assignment: CDR1 LNHDA and CDR2 SQIVND (reference sequence). CDR3: CASRDSSGANVLTF. Here the CDR3 DNA reads TGTGCCAGTAGGGACAGCTCTGGGGCCAACGTCCTGACTTTC.

This sequence joins TRBV2 and TRBJ1-1; no firm D call. There are 13 residues in the CDR3. Germline values: CDR1 SNHLY, CDR2 FYNNEI. Trimming cost V 7 bases and J 0 bases, with 9 bases left between them. CDR3 coding DNA: TGTGCCAGCACGGGCAGCATGAACACTGAAGCTTTCTTT. This gives the protein CASTGSMNTEAFF.

As concerns this clone: The sample has other DNA sequences that encode this CDR3 too. The rearrangement uses TRBV5-1 and TRBJ2-5; either TRBD1 or TRBD2 may fit D (5 bases each). From germline, CDR1 is SGHRS and CDR2 YFSETQ. V lost 4 bases and J 5 bases, leaving 12 bases between the germline ends. CDR3 length: 13 residues. The CDR3, as DNA: TGCGCCAGCAGCCTCGGGACCGTGGAGACCCAGTACTTC. It is translated as CASSLGTVETQYF.

The chain employs TRBV7-2 and TRBJ2-1, with 10 bases fitting TRBD2. Germline V lookup: CDR1 SGHTA, CDR2 FQGNSA. The CDR3 is 15 residues long. V dropped 1 base and J dropped 8; count of bases not matched to a gene: 5. The CDR3 spells CASSLDSSGRYEQFF. As DNA, the CDR3 is TGTGCCAGCAGCTTAGACTCTAGCGGGAGATATGAGCAGTTCTTC.

This rearrangement joins TRBV5-5 to TRBJ1-1; D possibly corresponds to TRBD1 (5 bases). Per the germline V gene, CDR1 is SGHKS and CDR2 is YYEKEE (reference sequence). V was pared by 3 bases and J by 8 bases, with 14 bases between. The CDR3 totals 13 residues. CDR3 bases: TGTGCCAGCAGCTGGGGTGGGACCCGAGAAGCTTTCTTT. It codes for CASSWGGTREAFF.

The rearrangement links TRBV29-1 to TRBJ2-2; D call uncertain. Trimming cost V 6 bases and J 6 bases, with 8 bases left between them. Germline values: CDR1 SQVTM, CDR2 ANQGSEA. The CDR3 length is 11 residues. This CDR3 reads CSVHSAGELFF. The DNA for the CDR3 is TGCAGCGTCCACAGTGCCGGGGAGCTGTTTTTT.

The chain uses TRBV10-3 and TRBJ2-5; 15 nucleotides align to TRBD2. CDR3 length: 15 residues. Losses at the gene ends were 4 bases for V and 4 bases for J; bases not matched to a gene: 1. The germline CDR1 and CDR2 sequences are ENHRY and SYGVKD. CDR3 protein: CAISAGLAGGETQYF. The CDR3, as DNA: TGTGCCATCAGTGCGGGACTAGCGGGGGGAGAGACCCAGTACTTC.

The chain couples TRBV5-1 to TRBJ1-2; D remains ambiguous. V lost 0 bases and J lost 8, with 11 bases in between. Germline loops: CDR1 SGHRS, CDR2 YFSETQ. The CDR3 runs 13 residues. The CDR3 DNA follows: TGCGCCAGCAGCTTGGACGGTTTCAAGGGCTACACCTTC. The encoded protein is CASSLDGFKGYTF.

V usage is TRBV18 and J usage is TRBJ1-6; possibly TRBD1 for D (5 bases). The CDR3 is 14 amino acids. From germline, CDR1 is KGHSH and CDR2 LQKENI. Deletions cut 3 bases from V and 7 bases from J, with 10 bases between. CDR3 in amino acids: CASSPLTENSPLHF. In nucleotides, the CDR3 is TGTGCCAGCTCACCCCTGACAGAGAATTCACCCCTCCACTTT.

The chain has TRBV6-6 and TRBJ2-4; tentative D call: TRBD1 (6 bases). CDR3 length equals 12 residues. Deletions cut 0 bases from V and 11 bases from J, with 8 bases between. CDR1 and CDR2 (germline): MNHNY, SVGAGI (reference sequence). The CDR3 region is CASSYSGQFQYF. The CDR3 DNA reads TGTGCCAGCAGTTACTCTGGACAGTTTCAGTACTTC.

J is TRBJ1-4 and V is TRBV6-1, with D possibly TRBD1 on 5 matching bases. CDR3 size: 13 residues. Trimming left V 4 bases short and J 17 bases short, with 20 bases between. Looked up from germline, CDR1 is MNHNS and CDR2 is SASEGT. CDR3 DNA sequence: TGTGCCAGCAGTGGGTTATCGAGGGGATTCCAATTTTTT. It yields the protein CASSGLSRGFQFF.

This chain links TRBV5-1 with TRBJ2-5, with D tentatively TRBD1 or TRBD2 (7 bases each). This CDR3 contains 16 residues. Trimming took off 5 bases at V and 5 bases at J, with 22 bases between the two ends. The V gene's germline CDR1 is SGHRS and CDR2 YFSETQ. The CDR3 coding sequence is TGCGCCAGCAGTAGCAGCGGACTAGGGGGCCAGGAGACCCAGTACTTC. It yields the protein CASSSSGLGGQETQYF.

This clone was seen a single time. This sequence joins TRBV29-1 and TRBJ2-7; D remains ambiguous. V was pared by 8 bases and J by 2 bases, with 13 bases between. The CDR3 sequence is 12 residues long. From germline, CDR1 is SQVTM and CDR2 ANQGSEA. The CDR3 sequence is CSTKGKTYEQYF. The CDR3, as DNA: TGCAGCACCAAAGGGAAGACCTACGAGCAGTACTTC.

The chain is built from TRBV9 and TRBJ2-7; no reliable D call. CDR1 is SGDLS and CDR2 is YYNGEE in the germline V gene. The CDR3 covers 15 residues. The ends were cut back, 2 bases at V and 1 base at J, with 13 bases in the middle. CDR3 nucleotides: TGTGCCAGCAGCGTGGGCGTAGGAGTATCCTACGAGCAGTACTTC. It yields the protein CASSVGVGVSYEQYF.